This T cell receptor beta chain was retrieved from a study of T cells in Graves' hyperthyroidism and ophthalmopathy. Details on this clonotype: No antigen is known for it.

Amplified regions were TCR beta CDR3 sequences from RNA transcripts. When the TCR CDR3 underwent first-round RT-PCR, the HTBI primer set was used. A single record per CDR3 protein comes from TCRdb applying MiXCR to the multiplex PCR reads. The sample consists of about 640,000 distinct CDR3 sequences, around 20% of them appearing once. Exclusion criteria comprised uncontrolled infection, other autoimmune disease, pregnancy or lactation. V was cut by 4 bases and J by 4 bases, with 5 bases left in between. Germline assignment: CDR1 SNHLY and CDR2 FYNNEI. This CDR3 is 12 amino acids long. The study, taken as a whole, reports: The blood repertoire included most of the expanded thyroid clonotypes above 0.001. Model predictions of ophthalmopathy came a median approximately 6.5 months before onset.

The sequence was obtained from a young man with Graves' ophthalmopathy. Sequenced: blood. The chain uses TRBV2 and TRBJ1-3; D is uncertain. The CDR3 region is CASSAIGNTIYF. Here the CDR3 DNA reads TGTGCCAGCAGTGCAATCGGAAACACCATATATTTT.